The 11 T cell receptor beta chains below come from one sample, sequenced in a study of lymphopenia after photon versus proton radiotherapy. TCRdb's copy holds only in-frame clones and misses some; the assay was immunoSEQ multiplex PCR. The table includes about 40,000 clones, more than 75% detected once. This specimen was peripheral blood, taken from a patient treated with photon-based radiotherapy. The receptors derive from a man in his fifties or sixties with gastric cancer.

This clone has only one observation. This chain joins TRBV2 and TRBJ2-7, with TRBD2 matching over 7 bases. The trim removed 7 bases at V and 4 bases at J, leaving 7 bases unmatched. Germline V lookup: CDR1 SNHLY, CDR2 FYNNEI. The CDR3 is made up of 13 amino acids. Written as DNA, the CDR3 is TGTGCCAGCACGACTAGCACAACTTACGAGCAGTACTTC. As protein: CASTTSTTYEQYF.

The gene calls are TRBV27 and TRBJ2-1; 9 bases agree with TRBD2. CDR3 size: 14 residues. Unmatched junction bases numbered 2, after V lost 4 bases and J lost 4 bases. Germline CDR1 and CDR2: MNHEY and SMNVEV (reference sequence). The CDR3 loop reads CASSSSGIYNEQFF. For the CDR3, the DNA is TGTGCCAGCAGTTCTAGCGGGATTTACAATGAGCAGTTCTTC.

This rearrangement joins TRBV7-3 to TRBJ2-2; possibly TRBD2 for D (6 bases). Between the trimmed V and J ends, which lost 5 bases and 1 base, there was a span of 11 bases. Germline-derived CDR1 and CDR2 are SGHTA and FQGTGA. The CDR3 extends over 15 amino acids. The CDR3 is CASSHGGENTGELFF. As DNA, the CDR3 is TGTGCCAGCAGCCACGGCGGGGAGAACACCGGGGAGCTGTTTTTT. Supplemented by reference TRBV7-3 and TRBJ2-2, the full variable domain reads GAGVSQTPSNKVTEKGKYVELRCDPISGHTALYWYRQSLGQGPEFLIYFQGTGAADDSGLPNDRFFAVRPEGSVSTLKIQRTERGDSAVYLCASSHGGENTGELFFGEGSRLTVL.

This sequence joins TRBV6-1 and TRBJ2-2, with D hard to call. The CDR3 contains 14 residues. The germline V gene has CDR1 MNHNS and CDR2 SASEGT. The V end was cut by 3 bases, the J end by 0 bases, with 5 bases between. Here the CDR3 DNA reads TGTGCCAGCAGTGATTACGCGAACACCGGGGAGCTGTTTTTT. This sequence encodes CASSDYANTGELFF.

The chain couples TRBV30 to TRBJ1-2; unclear D gene. The CDR3 has 15 residues. V was trimmed by 3 bases and J by 2 bases, leaving 16 bases between them. The V gene's germline CDR1 is GTSNPN and CDR2 SVGIG (reference sequence). The CDR3 nucleotides read TGTGCCTGGAGCGCCTCGGGGTTAGGGAACTATGGCTACACCTTC. Translating gives CAWSASGLGNYGYTF.

CDR3 DNA sequence: TGTGCCAGCAGCTTTTACGGGGGCACAGATACGCAGTATTTT. The encoded protein is CASSFYGGTDTQYF. V is TRBV9 and J is TRBJ2-3, with D tentatively TRBD2 (5 bases). Looked up from germline, CDR1 is SGDLS and CDR2 is YYNGEE. Trimming stripped 4 bases from V and 1 base from J, with 10 bases between. This CDR3 has 14 amino acids.

This clone came up a few times. The rearrangement joins TRBV13 to TRBJ2-1; no clear D. The V gene lost 5 bases and the J gene lost 6 bases, with 14 bases spanning the gap. The CDR3 spans 14 residues. Germline V CDR1 and CDR2: PRHDT, FYEKMQ (reference sequence). CDR3 loop: CASSHRSSRNEQFF. The CDR3 DNA reads TGTGCCAGCAGCCATCGTAGCTCCCGCAATGAGCAGTTCTTC.

The chain combines TRBV6-1 with TRBJ2-3, with 14 bases fitting TRBD2. The CDR3 has 16 residues. Unmatched junction bases numbered 3, after V lost 3 bases and J lost 4 bases. Germline CDR1 MNHNS, CDR2 SASEGT. The CDR3 nucleotides read TGTGCCAGCAGTGACCGACTAGCGGGAGGGGCAGATACGCAGTATTTT. Translation gives CASSDRLAGGADTQYF.

V is TRBV6-5 and J is TRBJ1-2; perhaps TRBD1 as D (6 bases). The V end lost 4 bases, the J end lost 7 bases, and 16 bases lay between the germline ends. The V gene's germline CDR1 is MNHEY and CDR2 SVGAGI. The CDR3 length is 14 residues. The DNA of the CDR3 is TGTGCCAGCAGTTCCTTAGGGGGATACGGTGGCTACACCTTC. Protein sequence: CASSSLGGYGGYTF.

The V gene is TRBV11-2, the J gene TRBJ2-5; the D is unclear. CDR1 is SGHAT, CDR2 FQNNGV, per germline. The CDR3 length is 14 residues. V shed 5 bases and J shed 1 base, with 11 bases lying between them. This chain's CDR3 is CASSPRWIQETQYF. In DNA, the CDR3 is TGTGCCAGCAGCCCCCGGTGGATCCAAGAGACCCAGTACTTC.

V gene TRBV5-5 combines with J gene TRBJ2-7; 7 bases line up with TRBD2. V dropped 1 base and J dropped 2; count of bases not matched to a gene: 3. In germline, CDR1 is SGHKS, CDR2 YYEKEE (reference sequence). The CDR3 runs 14 residues. CDR3 nucleotide sequence: TGTGCCAGCAGCTTGCTCACTAGCGCCTACGAGCAGTACTTC. Translation gives CASSLLTSAYEQYF.